A single sample is the source of the 21 T cell receptor beta chains below, sequenced in a study of regulatory T cells in long-lasting Graves disease. Time point indicated: persistent/refractory GD, antithyroid drugs over 5 years with positive TRAb. The authors made the TCR library using RNA they extracted from PBMCs. Assembly of TCR beta libraries relied on iRepertoire HTBI primers together with Arm-PCR of CDR3 regions. TCRdb redid the calling of the multiplex PCR reads with MiXCR, one entry per CDR3 protein. Counted here are more than 650,000 distinct CDR3 sequences, approximately 31% occurring once; the ten biggest clones make up 42%. Sequences were derived from peripheral blood mononuclear cells (PBMCs), sampled when the disease was refractory, from a patient treated with antithyroid drugs. The receptors shown here come from a female donor with Graves disease.

This clonotype was seen ten or more times. The chain joins TRBV2 to TRBJ2-4; TRBD2 matches 10 bases. The trim removed 6 bases at V and 7 bases at J, leaving 6 bases unmatched. This CDR3 contains 14 residues. CDR1 SNHLY and CDR2 FYNNEI come from the germline V gene. CDR3 nucleotides: TGTGCCAGCAGGTTAGCGGGAGGTGTGAACATTCAGTACTTC. This translates into CASRLAGGVNIQYF. The whole variable domain, filled in from reference TRBV2 and TRBJ2-4, reads EPEVTQTPSHQVTQMGQEVILRCVPISNHLYFYWYRQILGQKVEFLVSFYNNEISEKSEIFDDQFSVERPDGSNFTLKIRSTKLEDSAMYFCASRLAGGVNIQYFGAGTRLSVL.

V gene TRBV6-1 combines with J gene TRBJ2-2; 9 bases fit TRBD2. V lost 6 bases and J lost 7; bases outside the gene matches: 9. Per the germline V gene, CDR1 is MNHNS and CDR2 is SASEGT. The CDR3 sequence is 15 residues long. CDR3 residues: CASRGLAQAIGELFF. In nucleotides, the CDR3 is TGTGCCAGCAGAGGACTAGCGCAAGCAATCGGGGAGCTGTTTTTT.

This clonotype was seen a handful of times. This chain uses TRBV9 with TRBJ2-2, with D unresolved. This CDR3 is built from 15 residues. CDR1 and CDR2 from the germline V gene are SGDLS and YYNGEE. The V and J ends lost 0 bases and 6 bases respectively, with 12 bases between them. The CDR3 loop is CASSVGKAGAGELFF. The DNA of the CDR3 is TGTGCCAGCAGCGTAGGGAAGGCTGGGGCCGGGGAGCTGTTTTTT.

This clonotype was counted only a few times. The chain has TRBV3-1 and TRBJ2-5, with D possibly TRBD2 on 5 matching bases. The germline CDR1 and CDR2 sequences are LGHDT and YNNKEL (reference sequence). The germline V and J ends were trimmed by 6 bases and 4 bases, with 12 bases remaining between them. This CDR3 is 13 amino acids long. The DNA of the CDR3 is TGTGCCAGCAGTCGAGCGGTTGTAGAGACCCAGTACTTC. This sequence encodes CASSRAVVETQYF.

This chain connects TRBV19 to TRBJ1-4; D possibly corresponds to TRBD1 (5 bases). Germline values: CDR1 LNHDA, CDR2 SQIVND (reference sequence). V was shortened by 10 bases and J by 4 bases, with 13 bases between the two germline ends. CDR3 length: 13 residues. CDR3: CATKRGLNEKLFF. As DNA, the CDR3 is TGTGCCACCAAGAGGGGACTTAATGAAAAACTGTTTTTT.

This clonotype was observed a handful of times. The chain joins TRBV20-1 to TRBJ1-5; D possibly corresponds to TRBD1 (5 bases). V shed 7 bases and J shed 2 bases, with 9 bases lying between them. CDR1 and CDR2 (germline): DFQATT, SNEGSKA (reference sequence). CDR3 size: 12 residues. The CDR3 DNA is TGCAGTGTAAAAGGGGGCAATCAGCCCCAGCATTTT. As protein: CSVKGGNQPQHF.

This clonotype appeared many times. The chain links TRBV12-3 or TRBV12-4 to TRBJ1-2; D perhaps matches TRBD1 (5 bases). The CDR3 consists of 13 residues. The V gene lost 5 bases and the J gene lost 4 bases, with 11 bases spanning the gap. CDR3 in DNA: TGTGCCAGCAGTATACGGACAATCTATGGCTACACCTTC. Protein: CASSIRTIYGYTF.

This chain uses TRBV20-1 with TRBJ2-5; D not resolved. Germline V CDR1 and CDR2: DFQATT, SNEGSKA (reference sequence). This CDR3 spans 14 amino acids. V lost 0 bases and J 0 bases, leaving 8 bases between the germline ends. CDR3 sequence reads: CSARDQPNQETQYF. In DNA, the CDR3 is TGCAGTGCTAGAGATCAACCGAACCAAGAGACCCAGTACTTC.

This clonotype was counted between two and nine times. This chain joins TRBV10-3 and TRBJ2-3; D is unclear. In germline, CDR1 is ENHRY, CDR2 SYGVKD. V was pared by 2 bases and J by 5 bases, with 5 bases between. The CDR3 contains 12 residues. Here the CDR3 DNA reads TGTGCCATCAGTGAGAGGCGAGATACGCAGTATTTT. This gives the protein CAISERRDTQYF.

This chain connects TRBV7-3 to TRBJ2-7; 7 bases map to TRBD2. The CDR3 has 13 amino acids. CDR1 and CDR2 (germline): SGHTA, FQGTGA. With V trimmed by 5 bases and J by 3 bases, 4 bases remained unmatched. In nucleotides, the CDR3 is TGTGCCAGCAGCACCGGGACTAACTACGAGCAGTACTTC. Its protein is CASSTGTNYEQYF.

The chain is built from TRBV7-3 and TRBJ1-6; 9 nucleotides line up with TRBD1. From germline, CDR1 is SGHTA and CDR2 FQGTGA. The trim removed 5 bases at V and 7 bases at J, leaving 6 bases unmatched. CDR3 size: 15 residues. DNA for the CDR3: TGTGCCAGCAGCCTCATGACAGGGGGGAATTCACCCCTCCACTTT. Residues: CASSLMTGGNSPLHF.

The chain couples TRBV19 to TRBJ2-7, with 10 bases fitting TRBD2. There are 16 residues in the CDR3. The trim removed 3 bases at V and 4 bases at J, leaving 9 bases unmatched. In germline, CDR1 is LNHDA, CDR2 SQIVND (reference sequence). Here the CDR3 DNA reads TGTGCCAGTAGTATCTCGCTAGCGGGAGATCGGTACGAGCAGTACTTC. Translated: CASSISLAGDRYEQYF.

The chain employs TRBV27 and TRBJ1-1, with 8 bases aligning to TRBD1. V trimming: 5 bases; J trimming: 0 bases; junction bases outside the gene matches: 5. The CDR3 covers 15 residues. Germline-derived CDR1 and CDR2 are MNHEY and SMNVEV (reference sequence). The CDR3 DNA sequence: TGTGCCAGCAGTCGACAGGGGATAATGAACACTGAAGCTTTCTTT. It yields the protein CASSRQGIMNTEAFF.

The DNA for the CDR3 is TGTGCCAGCAGTTCGATTAGGAATTATGGCTACACCTTC. This translates into CASSSIRNYGYTF. The J gene is TRBJ1-2, the V gene TRBV6-2 or TRBV6-3; the D is unclear. CDR1 is MNHEY, CDR2 SVGEGT, per germline. The CDR3 totals 13 residues. Between the trimmed V and J ends, which lost 4 bases and 5 bases, there was a span of 11 bases.

This clonotype has a handful of counts. Because the CDR3's place on the DNA is in doubt, the DNA is left out and the CDR3 is given as listed by TCRdb. J is TRBJ1-1 and V is TRBV5-1; the D call of TRBD1 is as the table states it, not checked on the DNA. Germline V lookup: CDR1 SGHRS, CDR2 YFSETQ. The CDR3 contains 12 residues when both ends are counted. This chain's CDR3 is CASSFGQGATFF.

This clonotype came up a few times. The rearrangement links TRBV7-9 to TRBJ1-4, with D possibly matching TRBD1 (5 bases). From germline, CDR1 is SEHNR and CDR2 FQNEAQ (reference sequence). The CDR3 contains 16 residues. The V end was cut by 4 bases, the J end by 13 bases, with 25 bases between. The DNA for the CDR3 is TGTGCCAGCAGCTCGTCGTGGGCAGGGAGGTCTAGAAGACTGTTTTTT. Translating it yields CASSSSWAGRSRRLFF.

This clonotype was counted a few times. V is TRBV5-1 and J is TRBJ1-1; D perhaps matches TRBD1 (5 bases). V lost 4 bases and J lost 4, with 20 bases in between. Germline V gene sequence: CDR1 SGHRS, CDR2 YFSETQ. CDR3 size: 16 residues. The CDR3 reads CASSPRGLGGSTEAFF. The CDR3 DNA reads as TGCGCCAGCAGCCCTCGGGGACTCGGTGGGTCCACTGAAGCTTTCTTT.

The rearrangement uses TRBV11-2 and TRBJ2-2, with unresolved D. This CDR3 is built from 14 residues. The ends were cut back, 5 bases at V and 3 bases at J, with 10 bases in the middle. Germline V lookup: CDR1 SGHAT, CDR2 FQNNGV. The CDR3 loop is CASSVPGYTGELFF. The CDR3 region has the DNA TGTGCCAGCAGCGTGCCAGGTTACACCGGGGAGCTGTTTTTT.

This clonotype was recorded at least ten times. This rearrangement joins TRBV2 to TRBJ1-1; D gene uncertain. The CDR3 loop spans 13 amino acids. Germline CDR1 SNHLY, CDR2 FYNNEI. The V and J ends lost 6 bases and 1 base respectively, with 9 bases between them. CDR3 sequence: CASRITSNTEAFF. The CDR3 bases are TGTGCCAGCAGGATCACTTCGAACACTGAAGCTTTCTTT.

This rearrangement joins TRBV3-1 to TRBJ1-2; a weak D match, TRBD1 (6 bases). Germline-derived CDR1 and CDR2 are LGHDT and YNNKEL (reference sequence). V shed 1 base and J shed 4 bases, with 16 bases lying between them. This CDR3 is built from 16 residues. The CDR3 region has the DNA TGTGCCAGCAGCCAAGCGGGGGCAGGGGAGGTCTATGGCTACACCTTC. Encoded protein: CASSQAGAGEVYGYTF. Full variable domain (remainder filled in from reference TRBV3-1 and TRBJ1-2): DTAVSQTPKYLVTQMGNDKSIKCEQNLGHDTMYWYKQDSKKFLKIMFSYNNKELIINETVPNRFSPKSPDKAHLNLHINSLELGDSAVYFCASSQAGAGEVYGYTFGSGTRLTVV.

The chain combines TRBV6-5 with TRBJ2-5; 9 positions agree with TRBD2. In germline, CDR1 is MNHEY, CDR2 SVGAGI. V trimming: 4 bases; J trimming: 5 bases; junction bases outside the gene matches: 14. The CDR3 has 17 amino acids. The CDR3 DNA reads as TGTGCCAGCAGTTTTCCCTTCGGGGCTAGCGGGAAGGAGACCCAGTACTTC. Protein product: CASSFPFGASGKETQYF.